This is a list of T cell receptor beta chains from one sample in a study of T cell responses to AZD1222 COVID-19 vaccine. The data were produced by immunoSEQ multiplex PCR, yet TCRdb's version contains in-frame clones alone and is incomplete. Among about 150,000 clones listed, roughly 87% were seen once. Source: peripheral blood, taken on day 0 of AZD1222 vaccination. These receptors came from an adult in good health. CDR3s include the opening cysteine and the closing phenylalanine or tryptophan. The D gene is left open where the match is weak. Clone size is stated in some rows and not others, as once, few, many or a class when expanded.

d_call: TRBD1; clone_size: NA; v_call: TRBV27; j_call: TRBJ2-7; cdr3_aa: CASSLDRGPYEQYF; cdr3_nt: TGTGCCAGCAGCCTTGACAGGGGTCCTTACGAGCAGTACTTC
d_call: TRBD1; clone_size: NA; v_call: TRBV6-5; j_call: TRBJ1-6; cdr3_aa: CASSLGQGASPLHF; cdr3_nt: TGTGCCAGCAGTCTCGGACAGGGGGCTAGTCCCCTCCACTTT
d_call: TRBD1; clone_size: NA; v_call: TRBV28; j_call: TRBJ1-5; cdr3_aa: CASRTTGGTDQPQHF; cdr3_nt: TGTGCCAGCAGGACAACAGGGGGAACGGATCAGCCCCAGCATTTT
d_call: TRBD1; clone_size: NA; v_call: TRBV27; j_call: TRBJ1-1; cdr3_aa: CASSLSVPGQENTEAFF; cdr3_nt: TGTGCCAGCAGTTTATCAGTCCCGGGACAGGAGAACACTGAAGCTTTCTTT
d_call: TRBD2; clone_size: NA; v_call: TRBV5-1; j_call: TRBJ2-5; cdr3_aa: CASSYAGDQETQYF; cdr3_nt: TGCGCCAGCAGCTATGCGGGGGACCAAGAGACCCAGTACTTC
d_call: NA; clone_size: once; v_call: TRBV14; j_call: TRBJ2-1; cdr3_aa: CASSQEPTYYNEQFF; cdr3_nt: TGTGCCAGCAGCCAAGAACCTACTTACTACAATGAGCAGTTCTTC
d_call: NA; clone_size: NA; v_call: TRBV6-6; j_call: TRBJ2-7; cdr3_aa: CASSSPQTSYEQYF; cdr3_nt: TGTGCCAGCAGTTCCCCACAGACATCCTACGAGCAGTACTTC
d_call: NA; clone_size: NA; v_call: TRBV7-9; j_call: TRBJ1-6; cdr3_aa: CASSRTANNSPLHF; cdr3_nt: TGTGCCAGCAGCAGGACAGCCAATAATTCACCCCTCCACTTT
d_call: TRBD2; clone_size: NA; v_call: TRBV7-2; j_call: TRBJ2-1; cdr3_aa: CASSSLLAGVSNEQFF; cdr3_nt: TGTGCCAGCAGCTCCCTACTAGCGGGAGTTTCCAATGAGCAGTTCTTC
d_call: NA; clone_size: few; v_call: TRBV7-9; j_call: TRBJ1-2; cdr3_aa: CASSRNSYYGYTF; cdr3_nt: TGTGCCAGCAGCCGAAACAGTTACTATGGCTACACCTTC
d_call: NA; clone_size: NA; v_call: TRBV28; j_call: TRBJ1-5; cdr3_aa: CASRSGTESNQPQHF; cdr3_nt: TGTGCCAGCAGGTCCGGGACTGAGAGCAATCAGCCCCAGCATTTT
d_call: TRBD1; clone_size: few; v_call: TRBV10-3; j_call: TRBJ2-5; cdr3_aa: CAISRDRGETQYF; cdr3_nt: TGTGCCATCAGCCGGGACAGGGGGGAGACCCAGTACTTC
d_call: TRBD1; clone_size: once; v_call: TRBV7-9; j_call: TRBJ1-4; cdr3_aa: CASSSPQGGLTTNEKLFF; cdr3_nt: TGTGCCAGCAGCTCCCCACAGGGGGGGCTCACAACTAATGAAAAACTGTTTTTT
d_call: NA; clone_size: NA; v_call: TRBV18; j_call: TRBJ2-3; cdr3_aa: CASSRDSTDTQYF; cdr3_nt: TGTGCCAGCTCGCGGGACAGCACAGATACGCAGTATTTT
d_call: NA; clone_size: NA; v_call: TRBV7-8; j_call: TRBJ2-2; cdr3_aa: CASSLGPGPMRTGELFF; cdr3_nt: TGTGCCAGCAGCTTAGGTCCGGGGCCCATGAGGACCGGGGAGCTGTTTTTT
d_call: NA; clone_size: NA; v_call: TRBV19; j_call: TRBJ1-5; cdr3_aa: CASSGGGENQPQHF; cdr3_nt: TGTGCCAGCTCCGGGGGAGGGGAAAATCAGCCCCAGCATTTT
d_call: NA; clone_size: NA; v_call: TRBV4-3; j_call: TRBJ2-1; cdr3_aa: CASSQEGAGYYNEQFF; cdr3_nt: TGCGCCAGCAGCCAAGAAGGGGCTGGGTACTACAATGAGCAGTTCTTC
d_call: NA; clone_size: once; v_call: TRBV28; j_call: TRBJ1-2; cdr3_aa: CASSFLGSYNYGYTF; cdr3_nt: TGTGCCAGCAGTTTTTTAGGCAGCTACAACTATGGCTACACCTTC
d_call: TRBD1; clone_size: NA; v_call: TRBV18; j_call: TRBJ2-4; cdr3_aa: CASSPIQGATKNIQYF; cdr3_nt: TGTGCCAGCTCACCCATTCAGGGGGCGACCAAAAACATTCAGTACTTC
d_call: NA; clone_size: many; v_call: TRBV20-1; j_call: TRBJ1-1; cdr3_aa: CSAREVHEAFF; cdr3_nt: TGCAGTGCTAGAGAGGTTCATGAAGCTTTCTTT
d_call: TRBD1; clone_size: few; v_call: TRBV6-1; j_call: TRBJ1-1; cdr3_aa: CASSELRTGAAFF; cdr3_nt: TGTGCCAGCAGTGAACTTCGGACAGGGGCGGCTTTCTTT
d_call: NA; clone_size: NA; v_call: TRBV29-1; j_call: TRBJ1-2; cdr3_aa: CSVEEGAGYGYTF; cdr3_nt: TGCAGCGTTGAAGAAGGGGCTGGCTATGGCTACACCTTC
d_call: NA; clone_size: NA; v_call: TRBV6-5; j_call: TRBJ2-3; cdr3_aa: CASQRQGKGTDTQYF; cdr3_nt: TGTGCCAGCCAGAGACAAGGAAAGGGCACAGATACGCAGTATTTT
d_call: TRBD1; clone_size: NA; v_call: TRBV18; j_call: TRBJ1-1; cdr3_aa: CASSPSLQGLGTEAFF; cdr3_nt: TGTGCCAGCTCACCATCGCTACAGGGGTTAGGTACTGAAGCTTTCTTT
d_call: TRBD1; clone_size: NA; v_call: TRBV19; j_call: TRBJ1-2; cdr3_aa: CASSIRQGPIPYGYTF; cdr3_nt: TGTGCCAGTAGTATCAGACAGGGGCCCATCCCATATGGCTACACCTTC
d_call: TRBD1; clone_size: NA; v_call: TRBV7-8; j_call: TRBJ1-6; cdr3_aa: CASSFQDRGVIHF; cdr3_nt: TGTGCCAGCAGCTTTCAGGACAGGGGGGTTATCCACTTT
d_call: NA; clone_size: NA; v_call: TRBV12-3/TRBV12-4; j_call: TRBJ1-6; cdr3_aa: CASSRQHNSPLHF; cdr3_nt: TGTGCCAGCAGCCGACAGCATAATTCACCCCTCCACTTT
d_call: NA; clone_size: NA; v_call: TRBV10-3; j_call: TRBJ2-1; cdr3_aa: CAISGSEENEQFF; cdr3_nt: TGTGCCATCAGCGGGAGTGAAGAAAATGAGCAGTTCTTC
d_call: NA; clone_size: NA; v_call: TRBV27; j_call: TRBJ2-3; cdr3_aa: CASSPRVSSTDTQYF; cdr3_nt: TGTGCCAGCAGTCCACGGGTTAGTTCCACAGATACGCAGTATTTT
d_call: TRBD1; clone_size: NA; v_call: TRBV28; j_call: TRBJ2-7; cdr3_aa: CASSWDRLYEQYF; cdr3_nt: TGTGCCAGCAGTTGGGACAGACTCTACGAGCAGTACTTC
d_call: NA; clone_size: NA; v_call: TRBV28; j_call: TRBJ1-2; cdr3_aa: CASSRAEYYGYTF; cdr3_nt: TGTGCCAGCAGTCGGGCAGAGTACTATGGCTACACCTTC
d_call: TRBD2; clone_size: NA; v_call: TRBV5-1; j_call: TRBJ2-1; cdr3_aa: CASSLARGSLAGIEQFF; cdr3_nt: TGCGCCAGCAGCTTGGCCAGGGGGTCACTAGCGGGAATCGAGCAGTTCTTC
d_call: NA; clone_size: NA; v_call: TRBV28; j_call: TRBJ2-3; cdr3_aa: CASSLWEGQSTTDTQYF; cdr3_nt: TGTGCCAGCAGTTTATGGGAGGGACAATCAACCACAGATACGCAGTATTTT
d_call: NA; clone_size: NA; v_call: TRBV6-2/TRBV6-3; j_call: TRBJ1-5; cdr3_aa: CASSGTSIIKPQHF; cdr3_nt: TGTGCCAGCAGCGGGACATCCATCATAAAGCCCCAGCATTTT
d_call: NA; clone_size: NA; v_call: TRBV5-4; j_call: TRBJ1-1; cdr3_aa: CASSPRAGLNTEAFF; cdr3_nt: TGTGCCAGCAGCCCACGGGCCGGTCTTAACACTGAAGCTTTCTTT
d_call: NA; clone_size: few; v_call: TRBV19; j_call: TRBJ1-1; cdr3_aa: CASKREMNTEAFF; cdr3_nt: TGTGCCAGTAAAAGGGAAATGAACACTGAAGCTTTCTTT
d_call: TRBD1; clone_size: once; v_call: TRBV2; j_call: TRBJ2-7; cdr3_aa: CASKRRQGGSYEQYF; cdr3_nt: TGTGCCAGCAAACGTCGACAGGGGGGTTCCTACGAGCAGTACTTC
d_call: NA; clone_size: once; v_call: TRBV5-1; j_call: TRBJ1-1; cdr3_aa: CASSLDHLNTEAFF; cdr3_nt: TGCGCCAGCAGCTTGGATCACCTGAACACTGAAGCTTTCTTT
d_call: TRBD1; clone_size: NA; v_call: TRBV7-9; j_call: TRBJ1-4; cdr3_aa: CASRQDRNNEKLFF; cdr3_nt: TGTGCCAGCAGGCAGGACAGGAATAATGAAAAACTGTTTTTT
d_call: NA; clone_size: NA; v_call: TRBV28; j_call: TRBJ1-2; cdr3_aa: CASSLMGNYGYTF; cdr3_nt: TGTGCCAGCAGTTTAATGGGGAACTATGGCTACACCTTC
d_call: TRBD2; clone_size: NA; v_call: TRBV4-3; j_call: TRBJ2-7; cdr3_aa: CASSQQLATSGSSYEQYF; cdr3_nt: TGCGCCAGCAGCCAACAACTCGCGACTAGCGGGAGCTCCTACGAGCAGTACTTC
d_call: TRBD1; clone_size: NA; v_call: TRBV28; j_call: TRBJ1-3; cdr3_aa: CASRDSGNTIYF; cdr3_nt: TGTGCCAGCCGGGACAGTGGAAACACCATATATTTT
d_call: NA; clone_size: NA; v_call: TRBV7-9; j_call: TRBJ1-6; cdr3_aa: CASSLAHFTNSPLHF; cdr3_nt: TGTGCCAGCAGCTTAGCGCATTTCACTAATTCACCCCTCCACTTT
d_call: NA; clone_size: NA; v_call: TRBV4-2; j_call: TRBJ1-2; cdr3_aa: CASSQEIYEGRDGYTF; cdr3_nt: TGTGCCAGCAGCCAAGAGATATATGAGGGAAGAGATGGCTACACCTTC
d_call: TRBD2; clone_size: NA; v_call: TRBV7-9; j_call: TRBJ2-1; cdr3_aa: CASSIKGLAIGEQFF; cdr3_nt: TGTGCCAGCAGCATAAAGGGACTAGCAATCGGTGAGCAGTTCTTC
d_call: TRBD1; clone_size: NA; v_call: TRBV9; j_call: TRBJ2-2; cdr3_aa: CASSRDRELWDTGELFF; cdr3_nt: TGTGCCAGTAGCCGGGACAGGGAGTTGTGGGACACCGGGGAGCTGTTTTTT
d_call: NA; clone_size: few; v_call: TRBV2; j_call: TRBJ1-1; cdr3_aa: CASRDGKGNTEAFF; cdr3_nt: TGTGCCAGCAGGGATGGGAAAGGCAACACTGAAGCTTTCTTT
d_call: NA; clone_size: once; v_call: TRBV12-3/TRBV12-4; j_call: TRBJ2-3; cdr3_aa: CASSLSRDTQYF; cdr3_nt: TGTGCCAGCAGTTTATCAAGGGATACGCAGTATTTT
d_call: NA; clone_size: NA; v_call: TRBV6-4; j_call: TRBJ2-1; cdr3_aa: CASSDSVYQTNEQFF; cdr3_nt: TGTGCCAGCAGTGACTCTGTGTACCAGACGAATGAGCAGTTCTTC